This T cell receptor (beta chain) is drawn from a study of T cells in Graves' hyperthyroidism and ophthalmopathy. Amplified TCR beta CDR3 regions derived from RNA transcripts. A set of HTBI primers served as the primers for a first-round RT-PCR of the TCR CDR3. TCRdb used MiXCR to reprocess the multiplex PCR reads, holding one entry per CDR3 protein. The table lists hundreds of thousands of distinct CDR3 sequences, more than 14% of them singletons, with 12% in the top ten. A single count supports this clonotype. The V gene end was trimmed by 5 bases and the J gene end by 0 bases; junction bases not matched to a gene: 5. The CDR3 sequence is 15 residues long. In germline, CDR1 is LNHDA, CDR2 SQIVND (reference sequence).

V is TRBV19 and J is TRBJ2-7; 9 nucleotides line up with TRBD1. The sequenced sample was blood. The receptor comes from a woman in her forties or fifties with Graves' ophthalmopathy. In nucleotides, the CDR3 is TGTGCCAGTAGTCTCAGGACAGGGGTCTCCTACGAGCAGTACTTC. This translates into CASSLRTGVSYEQYF.